The rows below give T cell receptor beta chains drawn from one sample of a study of cytotoxic CD8 clonotypes in ibrutinib-treated CLL. Repertoires were generated with immunoSEQ multiplex PCR, while TCRdb's copy carries only in-frame clones and drops some. The sample lists 150,000 to 250,000 clones, around 70% occurring once. Here the sequenced sample was PBMCs, taken after 24 months of ibrutinib treatment. The receptors originated from a human donor with chronic lymphocytic leukemia. Both conserved end residues are part of each CDR3.

V gene: TRBV28
CDR3 protein: CASSSIHLAGSITDTQYF

V gene: TRBV7-2
CDR3 protein: CASSTPVGVAGASDTQYF

V gene: TRBV28
CDR3 protein: CASSPGGVSTGELFF

V gene: TRBV10-3
CDR3 protein: CAISGSLRGTGELFF

V gene: TRBV5-1
CDR3 protein: CASSRSDSLNTEAFF

V gene: TRBV6-5
CDR3 protein: CASIPPGTDTQYF

V gene: TRBV9
CDR3 protein: CASSDSGVGYNEQFF

V gene: TRBV29-1
CDR3 protein: CRILEGLAGEGETQYF

V gene: TRBV2
CDR3 protein: CASSSHSPYEQYF

V gene: TRBV27
CDR3 protein: CASSFFRGLNTEAFF

V gene: TRBV4-1
CDR3 protein: CASSSGQSPPYNEQFF

V gene: TRBV4-3
CDR3 protein: CASSQDRGQGTYEQYF

V gene: TRBV5-6
CDR3 protein: CASSLLSDDGQETQYF

V gene: TRBV30
CDR3 protein: CAWSAGPGNTIYF